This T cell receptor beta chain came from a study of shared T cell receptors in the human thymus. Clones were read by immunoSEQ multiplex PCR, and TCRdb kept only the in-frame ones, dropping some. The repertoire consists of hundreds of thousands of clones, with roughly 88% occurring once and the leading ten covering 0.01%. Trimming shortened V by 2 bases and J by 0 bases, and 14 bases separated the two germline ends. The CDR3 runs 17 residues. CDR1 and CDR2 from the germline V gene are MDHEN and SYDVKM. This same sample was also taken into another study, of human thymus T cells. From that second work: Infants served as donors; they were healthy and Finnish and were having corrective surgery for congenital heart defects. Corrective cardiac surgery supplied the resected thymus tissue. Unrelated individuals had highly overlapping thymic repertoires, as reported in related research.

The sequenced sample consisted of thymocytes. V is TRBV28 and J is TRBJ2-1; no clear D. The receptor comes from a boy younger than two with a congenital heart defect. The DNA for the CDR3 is TGTGCCAGCAGTTTACCCCTGAGGTGGAGCTCCTACAATGAGCAGTTCTTC. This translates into CASSLPLRWSSYNEQFF.